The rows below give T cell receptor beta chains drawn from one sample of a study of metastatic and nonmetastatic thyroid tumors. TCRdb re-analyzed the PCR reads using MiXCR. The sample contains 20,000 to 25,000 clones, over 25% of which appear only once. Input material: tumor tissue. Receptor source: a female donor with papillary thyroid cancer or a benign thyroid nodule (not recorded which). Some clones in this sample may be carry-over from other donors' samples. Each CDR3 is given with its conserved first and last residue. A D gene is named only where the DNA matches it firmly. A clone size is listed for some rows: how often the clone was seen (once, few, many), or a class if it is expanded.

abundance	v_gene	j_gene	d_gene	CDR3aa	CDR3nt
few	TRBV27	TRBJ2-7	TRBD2	CATTGLAGGYEQYF	TGTGCCACCACGGGACTAGCGGGAGGGTACGAGCAGTACTTC
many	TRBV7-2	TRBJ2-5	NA	CASTEFPGAKTQYF	TGTGCCAGCACCGAATTCCCAGGGGCGAAGACCCAGTACTTC
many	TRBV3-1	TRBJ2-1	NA	CASSQSRLSYNEQFF	TGTGCCAGCAGCCAATCGCGGCTCTCCTACAATGAGCAGTTCTTC
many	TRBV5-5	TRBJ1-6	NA	CASSPDAGSGSPLHF	TGTGCCAGCAGCCCGGATGCGGGATCAGGGTCACCCCTCCACTTT
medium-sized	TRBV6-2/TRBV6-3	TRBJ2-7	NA	CASSYSQVLINEQYF	TGTGCCAGCAGTTACTCTCAGGTGCTTATCAACGAGCAGTACTTC
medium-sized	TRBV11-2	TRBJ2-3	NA	CASSLEISRYSSTDTQYF	TGTGCCAGCAGCTTAGAGATCTCTAGGTACTCTAGCACAGATACGCAGTATTTT
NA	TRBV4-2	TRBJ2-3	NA	CASSQGADLSTDTQYF	TGTGCCAGCAGCCAAGGAGCGGATCTTAGCACAGATACGCAGTATTTT
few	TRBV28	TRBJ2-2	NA	CASSLAGELFF	TGTGCCAGCAGTTTGGCCGGGGAGCTGTTTTTT
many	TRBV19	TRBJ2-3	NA	CASSIGLTGPYTDTQYF	TGTGCCAGTAGTATAGGTCTGACAGGACCCTACACAGATACGCAGTATTTT
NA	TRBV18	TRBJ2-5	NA	CASSPAVSETQYF	TGTGCCAGCTCACCAGCGGTATCGGAGACCCAGTACTTC
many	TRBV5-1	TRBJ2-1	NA	CASSFRGDNEQFF	TGCGCCAGCAGCTTCCGTGGAGACAATGAGCAGTTCTTC
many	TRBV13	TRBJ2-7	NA	CASSQDNLRYEQYF	TGTGCCAGCTCTCAGGATAACTTGCGATACGAGCAGTACTTC
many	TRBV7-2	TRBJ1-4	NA	CASSLAGRVEKLFF	TGTGCCAGCAGCTTGGCAGGGAGGGTTGAAAAACTGTTTTTT
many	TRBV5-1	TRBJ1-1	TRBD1	CASGRTGGTEAFF	TGCGCCAGCGGACGTACAGGGGGCACTGAAGCTTTCTTT
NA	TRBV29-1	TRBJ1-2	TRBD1	CSVEGTGVGYTF	TGCAGCGTCGAGGGGACAGGTGTTGGCTACACCTTC
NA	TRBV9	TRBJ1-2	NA	CASSVLGEGGYTF	TGTGCCAGCAGCGTATTGGGGGAGGGAGGCTACACCTTC
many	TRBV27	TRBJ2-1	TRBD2	CASSFQVAGGSEQFF	TGTGCCAGCAGTTTCCAGGTAGCGGGGGGGTCTGAGCAGTTCTTC
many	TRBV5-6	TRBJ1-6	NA	CASSLWSKGVRDSPLHF	TGTGCCAGCAGCTTGTGGTCTAAGGGGGTTCGTGATTCACCCCTCCACTTT
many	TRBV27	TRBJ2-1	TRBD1	CASRLGQGAINEQFF	TGTGCCAGCAGACTAGGACAGGGGGCTATCAATGAGCAGTTCTTC
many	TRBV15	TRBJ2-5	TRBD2	CATSRDSSGGETQYF	TGTGCCACCAGCAGAGACTCTAGCGGAGGAGAGACCCAGTACTTC
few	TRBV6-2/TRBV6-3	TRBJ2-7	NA	CASTQVREHYEQYF	TGTGCCAGCACCCAGGTAAGGGAGCATTACGAGCAGTACTTC
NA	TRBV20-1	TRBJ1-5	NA	CSARGQQDSNQPQHF	TGCAGTGCTAGAGGTCAACAGGATAGCAATCAGCCCCAGCATTTT
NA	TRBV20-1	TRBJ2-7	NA	CSARTMGGSYEQYF	TGCAGTGCTAGAACCATGGGCGGATCCTACGAGCAGTACTTC
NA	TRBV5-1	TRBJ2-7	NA	CASSTTDFSPYEQYF	TGCGCCAGCAGCACCACAGATTTCTCTCCCTACGAGCAGTACTTC
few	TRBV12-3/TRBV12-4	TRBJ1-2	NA	CASSPGHLANYGYTF	TGTGCCAGCAGCCCGGGACACCTAGCTAACTATGGCTACACCTTC
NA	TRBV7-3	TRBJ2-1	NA	CASISHGYNEQFF	TGTGCCAGCATCTCCCATGGCTACAATGAGCAGTTCTTC
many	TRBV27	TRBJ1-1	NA	CASSLGGSEAFF	TGTGCCAGCAGTTTGGGAGGTAGTGAAGCTTTCTTT
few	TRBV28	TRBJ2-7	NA	CASRVGLSYEQYF	TGTGCCAGCAGGGTAGGGCTCTCCTACGAGCAGTACTTC
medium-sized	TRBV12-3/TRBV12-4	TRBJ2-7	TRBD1	CASSLLDRGTHEQYF	TGTGCCAGCAGTTTATTAGACAGGGGGACCCACGAGCAGTACTTC
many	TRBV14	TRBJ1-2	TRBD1	CASSQNLAGTGGSYTF	TGTGCCAGCAGCCAAAATCTCGCCGGGACAGGGGGCAGCTACACCTTC
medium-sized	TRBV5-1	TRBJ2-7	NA	CASSPGDRSYEQYF	TGCGCCAGCAGCCCCGGAGACAGGAGCTACGAGCAGTACTTC
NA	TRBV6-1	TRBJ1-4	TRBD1	CASRGRGLGEKLFF	TGTGCCAGCAGGGGCAGGGGGCTAGGTGAAAAACTGTTTTTT
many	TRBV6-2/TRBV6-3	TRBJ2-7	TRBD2	CASSYGWASGSYEQYF	TGTGCCAGCAGTTATGGTTGGGCTAGCGGTTCCTACGAGCAGTACTTC
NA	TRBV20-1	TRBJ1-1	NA	CSARGGMNTEAFF	TGCAGTGCTAGGGGCGGAATGAACACTGAAGCTTTCTTT
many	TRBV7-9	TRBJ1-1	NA	CASSLVNTEAFF	TGTGCCAGCAGCTTAGTGAACACTGAAGCTTTCTTT
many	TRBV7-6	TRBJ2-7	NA	CASRGTDSYEQYF	TGTGCCAGCCGGGGGACAGACTCCTACGAGCAGTACTTC
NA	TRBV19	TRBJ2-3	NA	CAISIQGIDTQYF	TGTGCCATTAGTATCCAGGGCATAGATACGCAGTATTTT
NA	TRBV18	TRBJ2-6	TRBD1	CASTGTGVTGANVLTF	TGTGCCAGTACCGGGACAGGGGTCACTGGGGCCAACGTCCTGACTTTC
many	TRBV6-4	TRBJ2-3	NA	CASSEGGDTDTQYF	TGTGCCAGCAGTGAGGGGGGAGACACAGATACGCAGTATTTT
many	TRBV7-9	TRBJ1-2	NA	CASSRTESEGYTF	TGTGCCAGCAGCCGGACTGAGTCTGAGGGCTACACCTTC
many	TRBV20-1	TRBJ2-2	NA	CSARLWGASGELFF	TGCAGTGCTAGATTGTGGGGGGCGTCCGGGGAGCTGTTTTTT